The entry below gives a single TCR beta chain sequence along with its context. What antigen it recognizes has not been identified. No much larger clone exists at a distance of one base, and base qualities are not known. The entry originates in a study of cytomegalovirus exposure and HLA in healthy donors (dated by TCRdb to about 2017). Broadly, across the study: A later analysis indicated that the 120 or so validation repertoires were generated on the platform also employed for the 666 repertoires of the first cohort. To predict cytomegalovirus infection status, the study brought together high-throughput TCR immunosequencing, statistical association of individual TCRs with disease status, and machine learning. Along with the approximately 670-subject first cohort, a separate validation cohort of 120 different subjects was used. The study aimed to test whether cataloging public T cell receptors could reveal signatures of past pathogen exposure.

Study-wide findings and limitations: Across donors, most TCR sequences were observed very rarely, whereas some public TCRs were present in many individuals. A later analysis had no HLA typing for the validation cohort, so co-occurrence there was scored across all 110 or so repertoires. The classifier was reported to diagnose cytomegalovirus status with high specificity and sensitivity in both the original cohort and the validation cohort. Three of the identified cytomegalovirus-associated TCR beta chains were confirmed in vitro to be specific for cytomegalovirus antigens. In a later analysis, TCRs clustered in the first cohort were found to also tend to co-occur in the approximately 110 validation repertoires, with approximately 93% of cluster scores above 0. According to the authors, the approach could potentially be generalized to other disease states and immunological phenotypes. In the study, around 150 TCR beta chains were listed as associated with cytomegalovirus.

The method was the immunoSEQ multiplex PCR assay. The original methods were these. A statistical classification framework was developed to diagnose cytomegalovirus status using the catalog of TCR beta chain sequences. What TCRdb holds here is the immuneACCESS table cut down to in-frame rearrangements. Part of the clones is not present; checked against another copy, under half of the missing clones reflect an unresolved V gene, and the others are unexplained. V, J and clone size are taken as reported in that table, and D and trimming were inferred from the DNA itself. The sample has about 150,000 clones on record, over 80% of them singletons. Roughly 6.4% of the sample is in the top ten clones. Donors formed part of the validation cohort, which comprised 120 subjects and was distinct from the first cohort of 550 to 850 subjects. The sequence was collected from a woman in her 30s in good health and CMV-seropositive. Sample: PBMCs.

CDR3 sequence: CASGGQNTGELFF. Read as DNA, the sequence is TGTGCCAGCGGGGGACAGAACACCGGGGAGCTGTTTTTT. This sequence uses TRBV6-5 and TRBJ2-2; the D region possibly corresponds to TRBD1 (6 bases align). Looking up the germline V gene yields CDR1 MNHEY and CDR2 SVGAGI. V is shortened by 8 bases, J by 1 base, and the region joining them spans 8 bases. From its cysteine to its phenylalanine, the CDR3 spans 13 amino acids. Just the 39-base CDR3 DNA is kept, in frame starting at base 1.